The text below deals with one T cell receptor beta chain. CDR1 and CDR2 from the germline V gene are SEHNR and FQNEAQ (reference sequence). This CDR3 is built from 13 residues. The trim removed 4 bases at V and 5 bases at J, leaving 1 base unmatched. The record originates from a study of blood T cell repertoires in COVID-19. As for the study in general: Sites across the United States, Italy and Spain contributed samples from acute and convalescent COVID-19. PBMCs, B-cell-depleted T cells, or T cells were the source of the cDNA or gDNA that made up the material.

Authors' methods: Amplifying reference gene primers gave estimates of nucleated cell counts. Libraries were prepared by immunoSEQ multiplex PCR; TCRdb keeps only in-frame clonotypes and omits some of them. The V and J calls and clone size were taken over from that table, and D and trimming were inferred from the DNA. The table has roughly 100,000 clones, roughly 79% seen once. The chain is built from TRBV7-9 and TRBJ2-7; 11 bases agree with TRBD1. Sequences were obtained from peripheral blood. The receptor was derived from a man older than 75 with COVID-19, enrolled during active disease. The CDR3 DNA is TGTGCCAGCAGCTGGACAGGGGGCAACGAGCAGTACTTC. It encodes CASSWTGGNEQYF.